This TCR beta chain was obtained from a study of shared clonotypes between healthy human individuals. Whole-study context: Per donor, three plates held CD4 naive cells, three held CD4 memory, two held CD8 naive and one held CD8 memory.

Study outcomes and limitations: Specimens sampled were limited to blood, with tissue repertoires likely differing. Among donors, the sharing of clonotypes was expected to be influenced by sequencing depth.

CDR1 and CDR2 from the germline V gene are SGHRS and YFSETQ. The CDR3 sequence is 15 residues long. V trimming: 4 bases; J trimming: 4 bases; junction bases outside the gene matches: 11. Regarding this clone: The target antigen is unknown.

TCRdb keeps only in-frame clones here, not all; method: immunoSEQ multiplex PCR. This table holds around 2.5 million clones, 80% to 95% found once. The chain recombines TRBV5-1 with TRBJ2-7; 7 nucleotides align to TRBD1. The TCR was taken from a man between 18 and 35 years old in good health. Some clones in this sample may be carry-over from other donors' samples. The sequencing sample was made of naive CD4+ T cells from PBMCs. This sample's subset: CD45RA+ positively selected. CDR3 sequence reads: CASSPTGTEAYEQYF. DNA of the CDR3: TGCGCCAGCAGCCCCACCGGGACAGAAGCTTACGAGCAGTACTTC.